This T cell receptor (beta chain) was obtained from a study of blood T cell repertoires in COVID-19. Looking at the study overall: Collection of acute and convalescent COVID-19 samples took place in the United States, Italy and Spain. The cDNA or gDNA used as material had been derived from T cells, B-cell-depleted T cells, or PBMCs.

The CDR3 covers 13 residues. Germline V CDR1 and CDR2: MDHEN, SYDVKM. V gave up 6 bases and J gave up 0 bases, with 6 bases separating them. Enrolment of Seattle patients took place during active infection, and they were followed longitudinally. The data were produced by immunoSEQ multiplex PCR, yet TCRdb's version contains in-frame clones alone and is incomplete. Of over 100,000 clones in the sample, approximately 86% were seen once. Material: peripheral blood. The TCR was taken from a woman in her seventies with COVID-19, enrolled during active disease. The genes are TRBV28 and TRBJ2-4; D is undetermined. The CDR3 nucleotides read TGTGCCAGCAGGGAGAGAGCCAAAAACATTCAGTACTTC. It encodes CASRERAKNIQYF.